The rows below give T cell receptor beta chains drawn from one sample of a study of identical twins. TCRdb re-derived calls from the 5' RACE reads in MiXCR, one entry per CDR3 protein. The data show approximately 1.8 million distinct CDR3 sequences, about 32% seen once. The sample comprised cord blood. Every receptor here comes from a newborn girl in good health. Both conserved end residues are part of each CDR3. Fields, in order: D gene, clone size, V gene, J gene, CDR3 DNA, CDR3 protein. D genes are given only for firm matches. Clone sizes are given selectively: once, few, many, or a class where the clone is expanded.

d_call: -; clone_size: -; v_call: TRBV20-1; j_call: TRBJ2-7; cdr3_nt: TGCAGTGCTGGCTCTCGGGGCACTGGGTACGAGCAGTACTTC; cdr3_aa: CSAGSRGTGYEQYF
d_call: -; clone_size: few; v_call: TRBV6-2/TRBV6-3; j_call: TRBJ2-7; cdr3_nt: TGTGCCAGCAGTTACAATGGGGGCGAGCAGTACTTC; cdr3_aa: CASSYNGGEQYF
d_call: -; clone_size: -; v_call: TRBV4-2; j_call: TRBJ2-1; cdr3_nt: TGTGCCAGCAGCCAAGATATCCGCAGCGCCCCGTTCTTC; cdr3_aa: CASSQDIRSAPFF
d_call: -; clone_size: few; v_call: TRBV25-1; j_call: TRBJ1-1; cdr3_nt: TGTGCCAGCAAGCGGGGATCGAACACTGAAGCTTTCTTT; cdr3_aa: CASKRGSNTEAFF
d_call: -; clone_size: few; v_call: TRBV6-2/TRBV6-3; j_call: TRBJ1-5; cdr3_nt: TGTGCCAGCAGTTACTCGAGGCCCGGACAGCGGGTTGATGGCCAGCATTTT; cdr3_aa: CASSYSRPGQRVDGQHF
d_call: -; clone_size: -; v_call: TRBV27; j_call: TRBJ2-4; cdr3_nt: TGTGCCAGCAGTTTAACCCGTGGGGGAGACATTCAGTACTTC; cdr3_aa: CASSLTRGGDIQYF
d_call: -; clone_size: -; v_call: TRBV20-1; j_call: TRBJ1-2; cdr3_nt: TGCAGTGCTAGTTACGCCCACCCGGGCTATGGCTACACCTTC; cdr3_aa: CSASYAHPGYGYTF
d_call: -; clone_size: many; v_call: TRBV5-1; j_call: TRBJ2-3; cdr3_nt: TGCGCCAGCAGGCCGCTGAGCACAGATACGCAGTATTTT; cdr3_aa: CASRPLSTDTQYF
d_call: -; clone_size: -; v_call: TRBV20-1; j_call: TRBJ2-4; cdr3_nt: TGCAGTGCTCCTAACCCCGGATCCAAAAACATTCAGTACTTC; cdr3_aa: CSAPNPGSKNIQYF
d_call: -; clone_size: -; v_call: TRBV14; j_call: TRBJ2-7; cdr3_nt: TGTGCCAGCAGCCAAGGGAACAGGGACACCTACAATGAGCAGTACTTC; cdr3_aa: CASSQGNRDTYNEQYF
d_call: -; clone_size: -; v_call: TRBV20-1; j_call: TRBJ2-5; cdr3_nt: TGCAGTGCTAGCAGACTAGGGCCACAAAATGAGCAGTACTTC; cdr3_aa: CSASRLGPQNEQYF
d_call: -; clone_size: few; v_call: TRBV10-3; j_call: TRBJ2-1; cdr3_nt: TGTGCCATCAGTGAGCGCGGGACTCTATACAATGAGCAGTTCTTC; cdr3_aa: CAISERGTLYNEQFF
d_call: TRBD2; clone_size: -; v_call: TRBV7-2; j_call: TRBJ2-7; cdr3_nt: TGTGCCAGCAGCTTAGGCTCTAGCGGGGGCTACGAGCAGTACTTC; cdr3_aa: CASSLGSSGGYEQYF
d_call: -; clone_size: -; v_call: TRBV20-1; j_call: TRBJ2-1; cdr3_nt: TGCAGTGCTAGAGATCCTACCGGGCCCTACAATGAGCAGTTCTTC; cdr3_aa: CSARDPTGPYNEQFF
d_call: TRBD2; clone_size: few; v_call: TRBV6-1; j_call: TRBJ2-3; cdr3_nt: TGTGCCAGCAGTGAATACCCTAGCGGAAGGCCCCAGTATTTT; cdr3_aa: CASSEYPSGRPQYF
d_call: TRBD1; clone_size: -; v_call: TRBV18; j_call: TRBJ1-5; cdr3_nt: TGTGCCAGCTCACCCGTGACAGGGGATCAGCCCCAGCATTTT; cdr3_aa: CASSPVTGDQPQHF
d_call: TRBD1; clone_size: -; v_call: TRBV20-1; j_call: TRBJ1-5; cdr3_nt: TGCAGTGCTACGGGACAGCTCAATCAGCCCCAGCATTTT; cdr3_aa: CSATGQLNQPQHF
d_call: TRBD2; clone_size: -; v_call: TRBV20-1; j_call: TRBJ2-1; cdr3_nt: TGCAGTGCTAGAGTTCCTAGCGGGACCTACAATGAGCAGTTCTTC; cdr3_aa: CSARVPSGTYNEQFF
d_call: -; clone_size: -; v_call: TRBV20-1; j_call: TRBJ2-3; cdr3_nt: TGCAGTGCTAGAGACCGGTGGGATACGCAGTATTTT; cdr3_aa: CSARDRWDTQYF
d_call: -; clone_size: -; v_call: TRBV7-9; j_call: TRBJ2-7; cdr3_nt: TGTGCCAGCAGCTTAGTTCTATTGGGGCCGCCGTCAGCGTACGAGCAGTACTTC; cdr3_aa: CASSLVLLGPPSAYEQYF
d_call: -; clone_size: -; v_call: TRBV10-2; j_call: TRBJ1-1; cdr3_nt: TGCGCCAGCAGTGAGGGGGTAAGGGGCACTGAAGCTTTCTTT; cdr3_aa: CASSEGVRGTEAFF
d_call: TRBD1; clone_size: -; v_call: TRBV7-2; j_call: TRBJ1-6; cdr3_nt: TGTGCCAGCAGCCCGTCAACAGGGGGCACGGGATCACCCCTCCACTTT; cdr3_aa: CASSPSTGGTGSPLHF
d_call: TRBD2; clone_size: once; v_call: TRBV28; j_call: TRBJ2-1; cdr3_nt: TGTGTCAGCAGCCCGTATCCCAGCGGGGTAACCTACAATGAGCAGTTCTTC; cdr3_aa: CVSSPYPSGVTYNEQFF
d_call: -; clone_size: few; v_call: TRBV29-1; j_call: TRBJ1-2; cdr3_nt: TGCAGCGTGCGAGGTCACCTGGTTAACTATGGCTACACCTTC; cdr3_aa: CSVRGHLVNYGYTF
d_call: TRBD1; clone_size: -; v_call: TRBV28; j_call: TRBJ1-5; cdr3_nt: TGTGCCAGCAGTACCCAGGGGGCGCGGATCAATCAGCCCCAGCATTTT; cdr3_aa: CASSTQGARINQPQHF
d_call: -; clone_size: few; v_call: TRBV28; j_call: TRBJ1-5; cdr3_nt: TGTGCCAGCAGTTTTGTTGCAGGACAATTCAATCAGCCCCAGCATTTT; cdr3_aa: CASSFVAGQFNQPQHF
d_call: TRBD2; clone_size: -; v_call: TRBV12-3/TRBV12-4; j_call: TRBJ2-7; cdr3_nt: TGTGCCAGCAGTCCTCGGGGGGTTAACTACGAGCAGTACTTC; cdr3_aa: CASSPRGVNYEQYF
d_call: -; clone_size: few; v_call: TRBV3-1; j_call: TRBJ2-1; cdr3_nt: TGTGCCAGCAGCCCTATCGGCCGGGAAGGTGTCAATGAGCAGTTCTTC; cdr3_aa: CASSPIGREGVNEQFF
d_call: TRBD2; clone_size: -; v_call: TRBV9; j_call: TRBJ2-3; cdr3_nt: TGTGCCAGCAGCCTACAAGCGGGGATTAGCACAGATACGCAGTATTTT; cdr3_aa: CASSLQAGISTDTQYF
d_call: TRBD2; clone_size: -; v_call: TRBV20-1; j_call: TRBJ2-1; cdr3_nt: TGCAGTGCTAGGGTTCACCTAGCGGGAGTGTTCAATGAGCAGTTCTTC; cdr3_aa: CSARVHLAGVFNEQFF
d_call: TRBD1; clone_size: few; v_call: TRBV4-1; j_call: TRBJ1-2; cdr3_nt: TGCGCCAGCAGCCAAGCGAAGGAGCAGTACCGGGACAGCTATGGCTACACCTTC; cdr3_aa: CASSQAKEQYRDSYGYTF
d_call: TRBD1; clone_size: many; v_call: TRBV10-3; j_call: TRBJ2-5; cdr3_nt: TGTGCCATCATGGGACAGTCAGAAGAGACCCAGTACTTC; cdr3_aa: CAIMGQSEETQYF
d_call: -; clone_size: many; v_call: TRBV9; j_call: TRBJ1-5; cdr3_nt: TGTGCCAGCAGCCCCGGAGCGGGACAGCCCCAGCATTTT; cdr3_aa: CASSPGAGQPQHF
d_call: -; clone_size: -; v_call: TRBV11-1; j_call: TRBJ2-6; cdr3_nt: TGTGCCAGCAGCTTATACTCATTTAGGGGGAGGGCCCCCACTGGGGCCAACGTCCTGACTTTC; cdr3_aa: CASSLYSFRGRAPTGANVLTF
d_call: TRBD2; clone_size: -; v_call: TRBV2; j_call: TRBJ2-7; cdr3_nt: TGTGCCAGCAGTGAAGCAGCGGGAGGTTACGAGCAGTACTTC; cdr3_aa: CASSEAAGGYEQYF
d_call: -; clone_size: -; v_call: TRBV5-1; j_call: TRBJ1-1; cdr3_nt: TGCGCCAGCAGCCTAAACCCAAACAGGCTAAACACTGAAGCTTTCTTT; cdr3_aa: CASSLNPNRLNTEAFF
d_call: -; clone_size: many; v_call: TRBV29-1; j_call: TRBJ2-7; cdr3_nt: TGCAGCGTTGTCGAAGCCTACGAGCAGTACTTC; cdr3_aa: CSVVEAYEQYF
d_call: TRBD2; clone_size: few; v_call: TRBV4-1; j_call: TRBJ2-1; cdr3_nt: TGCGCCAGCAGCCAAGGACTAGCGGGGGGGCCTGAGCAGTTCTTC; cdr3_aa: CASSQGLAGGPEQFF
d_call: -; clone_size: -; v_call: TRBV20-1; j_call: TRBJ1-6; cdr3_nt: TGCAGTGCTGGCCCGCCAAGCCGCATGATTAATTCACCCCTCCACTTT; cdr3_aa: CSAGPPSRMINSPLHF
d_call: -; clone_size: -; v_call: TRBV20-1; j_call: TRBJ2-1; cdr3_nt: TGCAGTGCTCGCCCTCCAGTCTACTCCTACAATGAGCAGTTCTTC; cdr3_aa: CSARPPVYSYNEQFF
d_call: TRBD1; clone_size: few; v_call: TRBV15; j_call: TRBJ1-1; cdr3_nt: TGTGCCACCGGCCAGGGGGCGAACACTGAAGCTTTCTTT; cdr3_aa: CATGQGANTEAFF
d_call: TRBD1; clone_size: -; v_call: TRBV20-1; j_call: TRBJ2-7; cdr3_nt: TGCAGTTCCGGACAGGGAACCTACGAGCAGTACTTC; cdr3_aa: CSSGQGTYEQYF
d_call: -; clone_size: many; v_call: TRBV2; j_call: TRBJ2-7; cdr3_nt: TGTGCCAGCAGTCCCTACTACGAGCAGTACTTC; cdr3_aa: CASSPYYEQYF
d_call: TRBD2; clone_size: -; v_call: TRBV7-7; j_call: TRBJ2-1; cdr3_nt: TGTGCTAGCAGCTTAGCTAGTTGGCCGGGACTAGCGGGATACAATGAGCAGTTCTTC; cdr3_aa: CASSLASWPGLAGYNEQFF
d_call: TRBD2; clone_size: few; v_call: TRBV28; j_call: TRBJ2-5; cdr3_nt: TGTGCCAGCAGTTTACCTAGCGGGAGGTCGCAGTACTTC; cdr3_aa: CASSLPSGRSQYF